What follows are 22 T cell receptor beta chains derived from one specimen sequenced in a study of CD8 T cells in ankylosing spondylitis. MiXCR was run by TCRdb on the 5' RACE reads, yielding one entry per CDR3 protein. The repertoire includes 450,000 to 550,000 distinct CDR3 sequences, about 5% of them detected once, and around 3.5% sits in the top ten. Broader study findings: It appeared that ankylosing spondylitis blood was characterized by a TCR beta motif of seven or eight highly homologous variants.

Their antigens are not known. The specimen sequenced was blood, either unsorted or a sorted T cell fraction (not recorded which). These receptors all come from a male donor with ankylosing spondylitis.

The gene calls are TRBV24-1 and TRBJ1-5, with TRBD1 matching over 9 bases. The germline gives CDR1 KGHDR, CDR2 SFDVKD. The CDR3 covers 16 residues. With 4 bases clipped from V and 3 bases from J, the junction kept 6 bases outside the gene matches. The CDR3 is CATSDGGQGTNQPQHF. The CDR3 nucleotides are TGTGCCACCAGTGACGGTGGACAGGGGACCAATCAGCCCCAGCATTTT.

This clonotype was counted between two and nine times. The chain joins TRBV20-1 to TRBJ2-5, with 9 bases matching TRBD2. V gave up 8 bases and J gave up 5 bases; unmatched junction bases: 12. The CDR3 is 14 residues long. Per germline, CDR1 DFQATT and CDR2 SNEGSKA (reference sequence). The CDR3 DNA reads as TGCAGTCAGGCGGCGGGGGGGCGAAGGGAGACCCAGTACTTC. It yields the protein CSQAAGGRRETQYF.

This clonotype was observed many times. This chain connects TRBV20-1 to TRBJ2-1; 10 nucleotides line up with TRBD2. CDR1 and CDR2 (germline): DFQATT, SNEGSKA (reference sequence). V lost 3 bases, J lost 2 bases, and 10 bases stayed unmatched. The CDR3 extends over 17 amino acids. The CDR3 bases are TGCAGTGCTAGTCCGTGGGCTAGCGGGGGCGCCTACAATGAGCAGTTCTTC. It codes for CSASPWASGGAYNEQFF.

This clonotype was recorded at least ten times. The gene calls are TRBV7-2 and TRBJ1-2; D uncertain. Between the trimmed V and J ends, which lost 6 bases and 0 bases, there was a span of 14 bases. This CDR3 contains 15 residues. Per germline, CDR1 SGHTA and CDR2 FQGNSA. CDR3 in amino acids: CASRTRPGTNYGYTF. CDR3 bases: TGTGCCAGCAGAACGAGGCCTGGCACTAACTATGGCTACACCTTC.

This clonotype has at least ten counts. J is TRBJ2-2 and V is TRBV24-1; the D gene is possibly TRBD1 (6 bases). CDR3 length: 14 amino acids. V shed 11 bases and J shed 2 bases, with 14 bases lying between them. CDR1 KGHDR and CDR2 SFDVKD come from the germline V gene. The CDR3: CAISTGTNTGELFF. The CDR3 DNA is TGTGCCATCTCCACGGGGACAAACACCGGGGAGCTGTTTTTT.

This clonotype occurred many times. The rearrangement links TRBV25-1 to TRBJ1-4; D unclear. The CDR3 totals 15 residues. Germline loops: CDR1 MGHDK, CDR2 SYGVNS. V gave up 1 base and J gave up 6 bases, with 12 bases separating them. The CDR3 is CASSEFDNRDEKLFF. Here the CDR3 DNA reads TGTGCCAGCAGTGAATTCGACAACCGGGATGAAAAACTGTTTTTT.

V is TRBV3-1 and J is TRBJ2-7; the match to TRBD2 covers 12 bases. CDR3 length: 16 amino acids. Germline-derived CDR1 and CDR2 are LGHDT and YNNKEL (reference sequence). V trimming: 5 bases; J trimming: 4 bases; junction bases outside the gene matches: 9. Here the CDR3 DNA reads TGTGCCAGCAGCGCCAGACTAGCGGGAGTGGTTTACGAGCAGTACTTC. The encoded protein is CASSARLAGVVYEQYF.

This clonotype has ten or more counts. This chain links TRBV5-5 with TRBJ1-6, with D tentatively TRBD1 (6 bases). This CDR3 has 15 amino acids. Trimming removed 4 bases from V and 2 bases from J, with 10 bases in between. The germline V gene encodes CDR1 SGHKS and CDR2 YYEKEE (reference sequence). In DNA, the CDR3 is TGTGCCAGCAGCCTCAGGGGACCCTATAATTCACCCCTCCACTTT. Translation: CASSLRGPYNSPLHF.

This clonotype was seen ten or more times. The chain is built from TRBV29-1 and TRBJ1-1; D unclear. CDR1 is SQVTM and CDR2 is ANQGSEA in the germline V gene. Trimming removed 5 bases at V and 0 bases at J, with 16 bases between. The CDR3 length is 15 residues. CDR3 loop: CSVYNSWYMNTEAFF. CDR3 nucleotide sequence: TGCAGCGTTTACAATTCATGGTACATGAACACTGAAGCTTTCTTT.

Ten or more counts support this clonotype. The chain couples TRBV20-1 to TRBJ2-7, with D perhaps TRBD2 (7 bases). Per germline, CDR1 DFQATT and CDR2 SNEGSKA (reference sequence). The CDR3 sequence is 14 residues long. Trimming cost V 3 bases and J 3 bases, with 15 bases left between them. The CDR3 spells CSASRGRVRYEQYF. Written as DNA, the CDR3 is TGCAGTGCTAGTAGGGGGAGGGTCCGCTACGAGCAGTACTTC.

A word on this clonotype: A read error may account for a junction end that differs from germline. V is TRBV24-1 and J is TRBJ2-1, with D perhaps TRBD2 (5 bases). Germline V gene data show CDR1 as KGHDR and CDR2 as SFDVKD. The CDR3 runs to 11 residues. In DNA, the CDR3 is TGTGCCACCAGTGATGCCGGGATTTACCTCTTC. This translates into CATSDAGIYLF.

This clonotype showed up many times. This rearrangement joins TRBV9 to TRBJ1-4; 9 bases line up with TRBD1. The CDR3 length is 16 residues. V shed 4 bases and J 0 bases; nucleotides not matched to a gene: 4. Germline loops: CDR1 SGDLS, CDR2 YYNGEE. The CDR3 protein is CASSRDRASTNEKLFF. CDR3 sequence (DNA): TGTGCCAGCAGCCGGGACAGGGCTTCAACTAATGAAAAACTGTTTTTT.

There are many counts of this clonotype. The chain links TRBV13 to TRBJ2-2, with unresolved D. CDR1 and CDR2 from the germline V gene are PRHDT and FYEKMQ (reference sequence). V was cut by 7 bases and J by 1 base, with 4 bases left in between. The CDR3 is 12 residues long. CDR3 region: CASMGNTGELFF. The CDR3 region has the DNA TGTGCCAGCATGGGGAACACCGGGGAGCTGTTTTTT.

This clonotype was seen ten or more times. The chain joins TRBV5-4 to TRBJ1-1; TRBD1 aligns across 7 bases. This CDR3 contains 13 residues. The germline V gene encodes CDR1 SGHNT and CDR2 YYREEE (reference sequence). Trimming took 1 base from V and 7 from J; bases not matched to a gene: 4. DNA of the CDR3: TGTGCCAGCAGCTTGACCTACAGGGGTGAAGCTTTCTTT. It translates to CASSLTYRGEAFF.

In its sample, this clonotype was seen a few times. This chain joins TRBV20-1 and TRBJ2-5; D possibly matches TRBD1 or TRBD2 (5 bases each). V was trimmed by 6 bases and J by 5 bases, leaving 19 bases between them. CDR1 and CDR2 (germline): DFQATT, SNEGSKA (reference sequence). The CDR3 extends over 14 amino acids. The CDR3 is CSAYTQGPGETQYF. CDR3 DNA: TGCAGTGCCTATACCCAGGGACCTGGGGAGACCCAGTACTTC.

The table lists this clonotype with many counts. The CDR3 loop reads CASSLVGTTDTQYF. The DNA for the CDR3 is TGCGCCAGCAGCCTGGTGGGAACCACAGATACGCAGTATTTT. The chain carries TRBV5-1 and TRBJ2-3, with D hard to call. The CDR3 sequence is 14 residues long. The V gene lost 4 bases and the J gene lost 2 bases, with 11 bases spanning the gap. Germline values: CDR1 SGHRS, CDR2 YFSETQ. Complete variable domain (other parts from reference TRBV5-1 and TRBJ2-3): KAGVTQTPRYLIKTRGQQVTLSCSPISGHRSVSWYQQTPGQGLQFLFEYFSETQRNKGNFPGRFSGRQFSNSRSEMNVSTLELGDSALYLCASSLVGTTDTQYFGPGTRLTVL.

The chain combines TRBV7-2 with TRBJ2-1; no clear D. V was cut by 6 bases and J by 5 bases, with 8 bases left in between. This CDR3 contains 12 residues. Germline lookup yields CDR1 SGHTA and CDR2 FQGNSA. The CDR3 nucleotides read TGTGCCAGCAGTGTAGAGGACAATGAGCAGTTCTTC. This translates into CASSVEDNEQFF.

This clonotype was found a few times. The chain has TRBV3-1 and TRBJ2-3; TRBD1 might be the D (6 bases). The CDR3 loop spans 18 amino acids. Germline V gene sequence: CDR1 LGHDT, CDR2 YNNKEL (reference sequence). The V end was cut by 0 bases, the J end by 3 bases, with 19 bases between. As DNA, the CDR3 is TGTGCCAGCAGCCAAGATTTGCAGAGTGGGGGCTGGACAGATACGCAGTATTTT. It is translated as CASSQDLQSGGWTDTQYF.

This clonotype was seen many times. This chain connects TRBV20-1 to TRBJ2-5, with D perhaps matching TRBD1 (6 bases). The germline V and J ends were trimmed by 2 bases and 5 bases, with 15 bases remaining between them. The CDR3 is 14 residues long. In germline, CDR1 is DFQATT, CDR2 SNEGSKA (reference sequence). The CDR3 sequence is CSARIWNRDETQYF. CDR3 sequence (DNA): TGCAGTGCTAGAATCTGGAACAGGGATGAGACCCAGTACTTC.

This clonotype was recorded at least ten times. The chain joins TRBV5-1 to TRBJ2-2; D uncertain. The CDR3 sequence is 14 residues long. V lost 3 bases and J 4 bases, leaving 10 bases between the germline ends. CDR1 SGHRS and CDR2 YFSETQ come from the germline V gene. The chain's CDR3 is CASSSGSPTGELFF. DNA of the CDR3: TGCGCCAGCAGCTCCGGATCCCCCACCGGGGAGCTGTTTTTT.

CDR3 residues: CASRTWGTEAFF. The CDR3 region has the DNA TGTGCCAGTAGGACATGGGGCACTGAAGCTTTCTTT. The V gene is TRBV28, the J gene TRBJ1-1; a weak D match, TRBD1 (5 bases). CDR3 length: 12 amino acids. Per the germline V gene, CDR1 is MDHEN and CDR2 is SYDVKM. V was cut by 9 bases and J by 4 bases, with 12 bases left in between.

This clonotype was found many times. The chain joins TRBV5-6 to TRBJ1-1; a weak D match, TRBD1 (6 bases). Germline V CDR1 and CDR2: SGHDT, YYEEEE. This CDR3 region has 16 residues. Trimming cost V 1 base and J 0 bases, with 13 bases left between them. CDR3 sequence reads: CASSLWGAILNTEAFF. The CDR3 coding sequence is TGTGCCAGCAGCTTGTGGGGGGCGATTTTGAACACTGAAGCTTTCTTT.